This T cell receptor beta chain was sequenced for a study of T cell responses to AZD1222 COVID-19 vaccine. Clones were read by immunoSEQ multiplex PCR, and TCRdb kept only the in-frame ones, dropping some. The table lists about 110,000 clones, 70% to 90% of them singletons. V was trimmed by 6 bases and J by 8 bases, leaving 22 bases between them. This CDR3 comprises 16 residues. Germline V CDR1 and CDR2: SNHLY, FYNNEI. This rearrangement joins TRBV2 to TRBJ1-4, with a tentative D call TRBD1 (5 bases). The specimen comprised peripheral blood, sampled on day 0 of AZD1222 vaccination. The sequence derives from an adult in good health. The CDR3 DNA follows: TGTGCCAGCAGACCCCACCTGATTGGACATGAAGAAAAACTGTTTTTT. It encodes CASRPHLIGHEEKLFF. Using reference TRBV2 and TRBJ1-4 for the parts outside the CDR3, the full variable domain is EPEVTQTPSHQVTQMGQEVILRCVPISNHLYFYWYRQILGQKVEFLVSFYNNEISEKSEIFDDQFSVERPDGSNFTLKIRSTKLEDSAMYFCASRPHLIGHEEKLFFGSGTQLSVL.